These 26 T cell receptor beta chains came from one sample sequenced in a study of cytomegalovirus exposure and HLA in healthy donors. Both 60 Vbeta primers and 13 Jbeta primers went into the PCR. The data were produced by immunoSEQ multiplex PCR, yet TCRdb's version contains in-frame clones alone and is incomplete. The table records 150,000 to 200,000 clones, 75% to 85% of them present only once. The sequenced sample consisted of PBMCs. These receptor sequences come from a man aged 50 or older in good health and CMV-seropositive.

The genes are TRBV6-5 and TRBJ2-3, with 9 positions matching TRBD1. Germline V gives CDR1 MNHEY, CDR2 SVGAGI. The junction had 7 bases not matched to a gene; V was cut back by 5 bases and J by 4 bases. This CDR3 has 15 residues. The CDR3 loop is CASSLGQGGSDTQYF. The CDR3 coding sequence is TGTGCCAGCAGTCTGGGACAGGGTGGGTCAGATACGCAGTATTTT.

The chain combines TRBV18 with TRBJ2-7; 9 bases match TRBD2. The V gene's germline CDR1 is KGHSH and CDR2 LQKENI. V gave up 9 bases and J gave up 6 bases; unmatched junction bases: 9. CDR3 length: 13 residues. The CDR3 loop reads CASQAAGGVEQYV. The CDR3 DNA is TGTGCCAGTCAGGCGGCGGGAGGGGTCGAGCAGTACGTC.

This chain uses TRBV11-2 with TRBJ2-3; maybe TRBD1 (6 bases). Trimming took off 2 bases at V and 0 bases at J, with 18 bases between the two ends. The length of the CDR3 is 18 residues. The germline CDR1 and CDR2 sequences are SGHAT and FQNNGV. The CDR3 protein is CASSLHLAGASSTDTQYF. The CDR3 DNA sequence: TGTGCCAGCAGCTTACATTTGGCAGGGGCCTCTAGCACAGATACGCAGTATTTT. Full variable domain (rest looked up from reference TRBV11-2 and TRBJ2-3): EAGVAQSPRYKIIEKRQSVAFWCNPISGHATLYWYQQILGQGPKLLIQFQNNGVVDDSQLPKDRFSAERLKGVDSTLKIQPAKLEDSAVYLCASSLHLAGASSTDTQYFGPGTRLTVL.

V is TRBV9 and J is TRBJ1-1; D perhaps matches TRBD1 (6 bases). CDR1 and CDR2 (germline): SGDLS, YYNGEE. The CDR3 length is 13 residues. V was pared by 3 bases and J by 6 bases, with 12 bases between. The chain's CDR3 is CASSAKTGPEAFF. CDR3 nucleotide sequence: TGTGCCAGCAGCGCTAAAACAGGGCCTGAAGCTTTCTTT.

The chain's CDR3 is CASTPGGNGELFF. In nucleotides, the CDR3 is TGTGCCAGCACCCCGGGCGGGAACGGGGAGCTGTTTTTT. The chain joins TRBV9 to TRBJ2-2; D may be TRBD2 (6 bases). Per germline, CDR1 SGDLS and CDR2 YYNGEE. V lost 6 bases and J lost 7, with 13 bases in between. CDR3 length: 13 residues. The full variable domain, with the rest looked up from reference TRBV9 and TRBJ2-2, is DSGVTQTPKHLITATGQRVTLRCSPRSGDLSVYWYQQSLDQGLQFLIQYYNGEERAKGNILERFSAQQFPDLHSELNLSSLELGDSALYFCASTPGGNGELFFGEGSRLTVL.

The chain carries TRBV27 and TRBJ1-1, with a tentative D call TRBD1 (5 bases). The CDR3 loop spans 18 amino acids. Germline CDR1 reads MNHEY; CDR2 reads SMNVEV (reference sequence). V lost 0 bases and J lost 0, with 17 bases in between. The CDR3 region has the DNA TGTGCCAGCAGTTTATCGAGCCGGGGGGACGGCTTGAACACTGAAGCTTTCTTT. This codes for CASSLSSRGDGLNTEAFF.

The sample holds one count of this clone. The chain is built from TRBV18 and TRBJ2-4, with TRBD2 matching 7 bases. Per germline, CDR1 KGHSH and CDR2 LQKENI. This CDR3 is built from 16 residues. The trim removed 2 bases at V and 5 bases at J, leaving 9 bases unmatched. The CDR3 nucleotides read TGTGCCAGCTCACCATCACCGGGAGGAGGAGAAAACATTCAGTACTTC. Amino acids: CASSPSPGGGENIQYF.

This clone has only a few counts. This chain uses TRBV18 with TRBJ2-2, with 9 bases matching TRBD2. CDR1 and CDR2 from the germline V gene are KGHSH and LQKENI. J gave up 6 bases and V 4 bases, and 3 bases lay outside the gene matches. This CDR3 contains 14 residues. CDR3 bases: TGTGCCAGCTCACGCGGGGGGGACGCCGGGGAGCTGTTTTTT. It encodes CASSRGGDAGELFF.

The chain joins TRBV10-2 to TRBJ2-1; TRBD2 agrees at 10 bases. Trimming at V came to 1 base and at J to 7 bases, leaving 4 bases not matched to a gene. From germline, CDR1 is WSHSY and CDR2 SAAADI. CDR3 length: 15 residues. This chain's CDR3 is CASSEFPTSGNEQFF. The CDR3 nucleotides read TGCGCCAGCAGTGAGTTCCCGACTAGCGGGAATGAGCAGTTCTTC.

The gene calls are TRBV14 and TRBJ2-7, with TRBD2 as a possible D gene (6 bases). CDR1 is SGHDN, CDR2 FVKESK, per germline. Trimming removed 6 bases from V and 3 bases from J, with 24 bases in between. This CDR3 is built from 17 residues. CDR3 sequence reads: CASSHTIGGIKNYEQYF. The DNA of the CDR3 is TGTGCCAGCAGTCACACCATCGGAGGGATCAAGAACTACGAGCAGTACTTC.

This clone has just one count. V gene TRBV7-6 combines with J gene TRBJ1-2; a possible D gene is TRBD1 (5 bases). Trimming removed 5 bases from V and 2 bases from J, with 12 bases in between. The CDR3 covers 14 residues. Looked up from germline, CDR1 is SGHVS and CDR2 is FNYEAQ. CDR3 nucleotide sequence: TGTGCCAGCAGCCCGACAGAGATGAACTATGGCTACACCTTC. It yields the protein CASSPTEMNYGYTF.

This clone appeared once. J is TRBJ2-3 and V is TRBV9; the D gene is possibly TRBD1 (5 bases). Trimming pared 1 base from V and 1 base from J, leaving 13 bases between. This CDR3 spans 16 amino acids. Germline V gene sequence: CDR1 SGDLS, CDR2 YYNGEE. CDR3 DNA: TGTGCCAGCAGCGTATTTGTAGTAGGGGGCACAGATACGCAGTATTTT. Its translation is CASSVFVVGGTDTQYF.

The genes are TRBV5-1 and TRBJ2-2; TRBD2 agrees at 13 bases. Germline V gene sequence: CDR1 SGHRS, CDR2 YFSETQ. V shed 3 bases, J shed 6 bases, and the junction held 2 bases outside the gene matches. CDR3 size: 15 residues. This CDR3 is CASSSGLAGAGELFF. In DNA, the CDR3 is TGCGCCAGCAGCTCCGGACTAGCGGGAGCCGGGGAGCTGTTTTTT. Combining the CDR3 with reference TRBV5-1 and TRBJ2-2 gives the whole variable domain KAGVTQTPRYLIKTRGQQVTLSCSPISGHRSVSWYQQTPGQGLQFLFEYFSETQRNKGNFPGRFSGRQFSNSRSEMNVSTLELGDSALYLCASSSGLAGAGELFFGEGSRLTVL.

In DNA, the CDR3 is TGTGCCAGCAGCGTAGCGGGAGGGCTTTGGAATGAGCAGTTCTTC. This gives the protein CASSVAGGLWNEQFF. The chain recombines TRBV6-4 with TRBJ2-1; 11 bases line up with TRBD2. Unmatched junction bases numbered 8, after V lost 6 bases and J lost 7 bases. Per the germline V gene, CDR1 is MRHNA and CDR2 is SNTAGT. The CDR3 sequence is 15 residues long.

The gene calls are TRBV12-2 and TRBJ2-7; the table's TRBD2 call for D was not verified on the DNA. TRBV12-2 is a pseudogene locus. This CDR3 has 16 amino acids. This CDR3 reads CASRPGLAGHSYEQHF. The CDR3 DNA follows: TGTGCAAGTCGCCCGGGACTAGCGGGGCATTCCTACGAGCAGCACTTC.

The chain recombines TRBV7-3 with TRBJ1-1; D is undetermined. Germline V gives CDR1 SGHTA, CDR2 FQGTGA. This CDR3 has 13 residues. The germline V and J ends were trimmed by 4 bases and 1 base, with 7 bases remaining between them. CDR3: CASSWLENTEAFF. The CDR3 nucleotides are TGTGCCAGCAGCTGGTTAGAGAACACTGAAGCTTTCTTT. The complete variable domain, with remaining parts taken from reference TRBV7-3 and TRBJ1-1, reads GAGVSQTPSNKVTEKGKYVELRCDPISGHTALYWYRQSLGQGPEFLIYFQGTGAADDSGLPNDRFFAVRPEGSVSTLKIQRTERGDSAVYLCASSWLENTEAFFGQGTRLTVV.

This sequence joins TRBV9 and TRBJ1-2; D might be TRBD1 (6 bases). Looked up from germline, CDR1 is SGDLS and CDR2 is YYNGEE. The CDR3 totals 15 residues. V was cut by 3 bases and J by 2 bases, with 14 bases left in between. The CDR3 sequence: CASSGPGAENYGYTF. The CDR3 bases are TGTGCCAGCAGCGGTCCAGGGGCGGAGAACTATGGCTACACCTTC. Full variable domain (remainder filled in from reference TRBV9 and TRBJ1-2): DSGVTQTPKHLITATGQRVTLRCSPRSGDLSVYWYQQSLDQGLQFLIQYYNGEERAKGNILERFSAQQFPDLHSELNLSSLELGDSALYFCASSGPGAENYGYTFGSGTRLTVV.

J is TRBJ2-5 and V is TRBV19; 9 bases agree with TRBD1. Germline values: CDR1 LNHDA, CDR2 SQIVND (reference sequence). The CDR3 loop spans 15 amino acids. The V gene end was trimmed by 4 bases and the J gene end by 5 bases; junction bases not matched to a gene: 8. For the CDR3, the DNA is TGTGCCAGTAGTAAACAGGGGGCGAACTATGAGACCCAGTACTTC. This translates into CASSKQGANYETQYF.

The rearrangement links TRBV6-1 to TRBJ2-3, with 10 nucleotides matching TRBD2. This CDR3 spans 17 amino acids. After removal of 1 base from V and 4 bases from J, the junction contained 8 bases not matched to a gene. Per germline, CDR1 MNHNS and CDR2 SASEGT. The CDR3 here is CASSEDPSGRLADTQYF. The CDR3, as DNA: TGTGCCAGCAGTGAAGACCCTAGCGGGAGACTAGCAGATACGCAGTATTTT.

A single count supports this clone. The gene calls are TRBV6-6 and TRBJ2-7, with TRBD1 matching over 10 bases. Per the germline V gene, CDR1 is MNHNY and CDR2 is SVGAGI (reference sequence). V shed 5 bases, J shed 5 bases, and the junction held 9 bases outside the gene matches. The CDR3 sequence is 15 residues long. The DNA for the CDR3 is TGTGCCAGCAGTACTGGGACAGGGGCGGACAACGAGCAGTACGTC. Protein sequence: CASSTGTGADNEQYV.

This chain joins TRBV4-1 and TRBJ2-3, with TRBD2 identical over 9 bases. The CDR3 sequence is 16 residues long. The V gene end was trimmed by 0 bases and the J gene end by 4 bases; junction bases not matched to a gene: 5. The germline V gene has CDR1 MGHRA and CDR2 YSYEKL. The CDR3 bases are TGCGCCAGCAGCCAAGACTGGGGACTAGCCGCAGATACGCAGTATTTT. It codes for CASSQDWGLAADTQYF.

The DNA for the CDR3 is TGTGCCAGCAGTGGCCAGACAGCTGCCGGCTATGGCTACACCTTC. It translates to CASSGQTAAGYGYTF. V is TRBV2 and J is TRBJ1-2; possible D gene TRBD1, 5 bases. CDR1 is SNHLY, CDR2 FYNNEI, per germline. This CDR3 comprises 15 residues. Trimming removed 4 bases from V and 4 bases from J, with 16 bases in between. The full variable domain, its missing parts supplied by reference TRBV2 and TRBJ1-2, is EPEVTQTPSHQVTQMGQEVILRCVPISNHLYFYWYRQILGQKVEFLVSFYNNEISEKSEIFDDQFSVERPDGSNFTLKIRSTKLEDSAMYFCASSGQTAAGYGYTFGSGTRLTVV.

The gene calls are TRBV7-8 and TRBJ1-6; tentative D call: TRBD1 (5 bases). The CDR3 contains 16 residues. V shed 1 base and J shed 7 bases, with 14 bases lying between them. Germline assignment: CDR1 SGHVS and CDR2 FQNEAQ. CDR3 in amino acids: CASSLVVGQGNSPLHF. CDR3 nucleotide sequence: TGTGCCAGCAGCTTAGTGGTCGGTCAGGGAAATTCACCCCTCCACTTT.

V and J are TRBV5-1 and TRBJ2-3, with TRBD1 as a possible D gene (5 bases). Trimming left V 2 bases short and J 8 bases short, with 9 bases between. Germline assignment: CDR1 SGHRS and CDR2 YFSETQ. The CDR3 runs to 12 residues. As DNA, the CDR3 is TGCGCCAGCAGCTTAGGGGATGGTACGCAGTATTTT. This codes for CASSLGDGTQYF. The full variable domain, with the rest looked up from reference TRBV5-1 and TRBJ2-3, is KAGVTQTPRYLIKTRGQQVTLSCSPISGHRSVSWYQQTPGQGLQFLFEYFSETQRNKGNFPGRFSGRQFSNSRSEMNVSTLELGDSALYLCASSLGDGTQYFGPGTRLTVL.

The rearrangement links TRBV7-2 to TRBJ2-1; no firm D call. This CDR3 region has 12 residues. The ends were cut back, 5 bases at V and 16 bases at J, with 18 bases in the middle. Germline V gene data show CDR1 as SGHTA and CDR2 as FQGNSA. The chain's CDR3 is CASSPPPSHLFF. CDR3 nucleotide sequence: TGTGCCAGCAGCCCCCCCCCGAGCCACCTCTTCTTC.

J is TRBJ1-1 and V is TRBV10-2, with 9 bases fitting TRBD1. V was clipped by 5 bases and J by 0 bases; unmatched bases: 10. This CDR3 has 17 amino acids. Germline CDR1 WSHSY, CDR2 SAAADI. In nucleotides, the CDR3 is TGCGCCAGCAGTATGGGCACAGGGGGCGTGATGAACACTGAAGCTTTCTTT. Encoded protein: CASSMGTGGVMNTEAFF.